The 20 T cell receptor beta chains below come from one sample, sequenced in a study of blood T cell repertoires in COVID-19. Method: immunoSEQ multiplex PCR; TCRdb's copy keeps in-frame clones and lacks some. The sample records roughly 150,000 clones, roughly nine tenths being singletons. The sequencing input was peripheral blood. The receptors come from a man aged 18-30 years with COVID-19, enrolled during active disease.

The chain uses TRBV7-2 and TRBJ1-3; 12 bases agree with TRBD1. Losses at the gene ends were 5 bases for V and 5 bases for J; bases not matched to a gene: 7. Germline V gene data show CDR1 as SGHTA and CDR2 as FQGNSA. The length of the CDR3 is 16 residues. CDR3 protein: CASSPDGTGGRNTIYF. CDR3 DNA: TGTGCCAGCAGCCCCGACGGGACAGGGGGCAGAAACACCATATATTTT.

V gene TRBV5-1 combines with J gene TRBJ2-7; no clear D gene. Germline CDR1 and CDR2: SGHRS and YFSETQ. The CDR3 spans 15 residues. V was trimmed by 0 bases and J by 7 bases, leaving 17 bases between them. The CDR3 DNA is TGCGCCAGCAGCTTGGATAGACTCATATCTGGAGAGCAGTACTTC. It translates to CASSLDRLISGEQYF.

This chain links TRBV27 with TRBJ2-7, with D tentatively TRBD1 (6 bases). Trimming left V 5 bases short and J 2 bases short, with 19 bases between. The germline CDR1 and CDR2 sequences are MNHEY and SMNVEV (reference sequence). The CDR3 has 16 amino acids. The CDR3 coding sequence is TGTGCCAGCAGTCCAACTTCGACAGGCCACCCCTACGAGCAGTACTTC. Encoded protein: CASSPTSTGHPYEQYF.

This clone was recorded once. The rearrangement joins TRBV11-2 to TRBJ2-3; D remains unclear. With 4 bases removed from V and 1 base from J, the gap between germline ends came to 9 bases. From germline, CDR1 is SGHAT and CDR2 FQNNGV. The length of the CDR3 is 14 residues. CDR3 DNA sequence: TGTGCCAGCAGCTCCCGGGTGGGCACAGATACGCAGTATTTT. Protein: CASSSRVGTDTQYF.

The rearrangement joins TRBV5-4 to TRBJ2-1; TRBD1 might be the D (7 bases). CDR1 and CDR2 from the germline V gene are SGHNT and YYREEE (reference sequence). The V gene lost 2 bases and the J gene lost 0 bases, with 12 bases spanning the gap. The CDR3 totals 16 residues. The CDR3 DNA follows: TGTGCCAGCAGCTTTGGAGGGACAGACTCCTACAATGAGCAGTTCTTC. Its translation is CASSFGGTDSYNEQFF.

This clone was counted between two and nine times. The chain joins TRBV7-2 to TRBJ2-1; no definite D call. The germline V gene encodes CDR1 SGHTA and CDR2 FQGNSA. The CDR3 has 14 residues. Trimming removed 3 bases from V and 5 bases from J, with 11 bases in between. CDR3 protein: CASSLYGRDNEQFF. In DNA form, the CDR3 reads TGTGCCAGCAGCTTGTACGGCCGGGACAATGAGCAGTTCTTC.

The chain combines TRBV10-2 with TRBJ1-5, with D unclear. The germline V and J ends were trimmed by 4 bases and 6 bases, with 13 bases remaining between them. The length of the CDR3 is 14 residues. Germline loops: CDR1 WSHSY, CDR2 SAAADI. The DNA for the CDR3 is TGCGCCAGCAGTGGACCCGCGGGTAGTCAGCCCCAGCATTTT. Its translation: CASSGPAGSQPQHF.

The rearrangement uses TRBV18 and TRBJ2-1; perhaps TRBD2 as D (7 bases). Trimming removed 5 bases from V and 6 bases from J, with 23 bases in between. This CDR3 spans 17 amino acids. Germline values: CDR1 KGHSH, CDR2 LQKENI. The DNA for the CDR3 is TGTGCCAGCTCAGCCGGGGGGCTGGGTTTTATCCCCAATGAGCAGTTCTTC. Translation: CASSAGGLGFIPNEQFF. Drawing the rest from reference TRBV18 and TRBJ2-1, the complete variable domain is NAGVMQNPRHLVRRRGQEARLRCSPMKGHSHVYWYRQLPEEGLKFMVYLQKENIIDESGMPKERFSAEFPKEGPSILRIQQVVRGDSAAYFCASSAGGLGFIPNEQFFGPGTRLTVL.

The V gene is TRBV5-8, the J gene TRBJ2-7; 12 positions match TRBD1. Germline V gene data show CDR1 as SGHTS and CDR2 as YDEGEE. CDR3 size: 16 residues. The V and J ends lost 2 bases and 5 bases, in that order; junction bases with no gene match: 8. The CDR3 nucleotides read TGTGCCAGCAGCTTTTACCATGGGACAGGGGGCCACGAGCAGTACTTC. Translation gives CASSFYHGTGGHEQYF.

The CDR3 loop is CASTSDRAASPLHF. CDR3 nucleotides: TGTGCCAGCACTTCGGACAGGGCTGCGTCACCCCTCCACTTT. The chain couples TRBV2 to TRBJ1-6; 8 bases align to TRBD1. The CDR3 runs to 14 residues. V trimming: 7 bases; J trimming: 10 bases; junction bases outside the gene matches: 9. In germline, CDR1 is SNHLY, CDR2 FYNNEI. Full variable domain (outside the CDR3, taken from reference TRBV2 and TRBJ1-6): EPEVTQTPSHQVTQMGQEVILRCVPISNHLYFYWYRQILGQKVEFLVSFYNNEISEKSEIFDDQFSVERPDGSNFTLKIRSTKLEDSAMYFCASTSDRAASPLHFGNGTRLTVT.

This clone is a singleton in its sample. This sequence joins TRBV7-2 and TRBJ2-1, with 8 bases aligning to TRBD2. This CDR3 comprises 18 residues. Germline V CDR1 and CDR2: SGHTA, FQGNSA. V dropped 1 base and J dropped 1; count of bases not matched to a gene: 9. The CDR3 is CASSLGDLAGTSYNEQFF. The CDR3 DNA follows: TGTGCCAGCAGCTTAGGAGATTTAGCGGGAACGTCCTACAATGAGCAGTTCTTC.

V usage is TRBV5-1 and J usage is TRBJ2-3; D remains unclear. The CDR3 is 14 amino acids. Trimming pared 1 base from V and 2 bases from J, leaving 8 bases between. CDR1 is SGHRS and CDR2 is YFSETQ in the germline V gene. The DNA for the CDR3 is TGCGCCAGCAGCTTGATGGCCTCCACAGATACGCAGTATTTT. It codes for CASSLMASTDTQYF.

The chain has TRBV11-2 and TRBJ1-1; D is unclear. V was clipped by 5 bases and J by 1 base, with 11 bases between them. Germline V CDR1 and CDR2: SGHAT, FQNNGV. CDR3 size: 14 residues. CDR3 amino acids: CASSRNAGNTEAFF. The CDR3 bases are TGTGCCAGCAGCCGTAATGCCGGGAACACTGAAGCTTTCTTT. The full variable domain, with the rest looked up from reference TRBV11-2 and TRBJ1-1, is EAGVAQSPRYKIIEKRQSVAFWCNPISGHATLYWYQQILGQGPKLLIQFQNNGVVDDSQLPKDRFSAERLKGVDSTLKIQPAKLEDSAVYLCASSRNAGNTEAFFGQGTRLTVV.

This chain uses TRBV28 with TRBJ1-1; TRBD1 is a possible D gene (6 bases). Germline V gives CDR1 MDHEN, CDR2 SYDVKM. CDR3 length: 14 residues. V lost 6 bases and J 5 bases, leaving 16 bases between the germline ends. CDR3 residues: CASSHYRVGTEAFF. CDR3 bases: TGTGCCAGCAGCCACTACAGGGTTGGGACTGAAGCTTTCTTT.

This clone is a singleton in its sample. The V and J genes are TRBV4-1 and TRBJ2-3, with TRBD2 matching over 8 bases. This CDR3 has 16 residues. V shed 0 bases and J 5 bases; nucleotides not matched to a gene: 7. CDR1 and CDR2 from the germline V gene are MGHRA and YSYEKL. CDR3 amino acids: CASSQDSAGGRDTQYF. The CDR3 region has the DNA TGCGCCAGCAGCCAAGATTCGGCGGGAGGCCGAGATACGCAGTATTTT.

The chain carries TRBV7-6 and TRBJ2-5, with D possibly matching TRBD1 (5 bases). Germline V gene sequence: CDR1 SGHVS, CDR2 FNYEAQ. The CDR3 totals 15 residues. V shed 5 bases and J shed 5 bases, with 18 bases lying between them. CDR3 protein: CASSGGLGRAETQYF. For the CDR3, the DNA is TGTGCCAGCAGCGGTGGGTTGGGCAGGGCTGAGACCCAGTACTTC.

The chain links TRBV28 to TRBJ2-1; 13 bases map to TRBD2. The CDR3 contains 14 residues. Germline CDR1 and CDR2: MDHEN and SYDVKM. The trim removed 5 bases at V and 7 bases at J, leaving 2 bases unmatched. The CDR3 DNA reads as TGTGCCAGCAGTGGACTAGCGGGAGTGAATGAGCAGTTCTTC. Translated: CASSGLAGVNEQFF.

V and J are TRBV24-1 and TRBJ2-2; 7 bases are a match to TRBD2. The CDR3 covers 14 residues. Unmatched junction bases numbered 4, after V lost 4 bases and J lost 6 bases. Germline V gene sequence: CDR1 KGHDR, CDR2 SFDVKD. As DNA, the CDR3 is TGTGCCACCAGTGAGGCGGGGGAGGCCGGGGAGCTGTTTTTT. Protein sequence: CATSEAGEAGELFF.

The chain employs TRBV5-8 and TRBJ2-7; a weak D match, TRBD2 (5 bases). V was trimmed by 7 bases and J by 4 bases, leaving 15 bases between them. The CDR3 extends over 13 amino acids. Germline V gene lookup returns CDR1 SGHTS and CDR2 YDEGEE. The CDR3 is CASWTDHRYEQYF. Here the CDR3 DNA reads TGTGCCAGCTGGACTGACCACAGATACGAGCAGTACTTC.

The gene calls are TRBV2 and TRBJ1-1; D unclear. Germline CDR1 and CDR2: SNHLY and FYNNEI. The CDR3 contains 13 residues. Deletions cut 5 bases from V and 0 bases from J, with 7 bases between. CDR3 coding DNA: TGTGCCAGCAGTTTTAACATGAACACTGAAGCTTTCTTT. Protein: CASSFNMNTEAFF.